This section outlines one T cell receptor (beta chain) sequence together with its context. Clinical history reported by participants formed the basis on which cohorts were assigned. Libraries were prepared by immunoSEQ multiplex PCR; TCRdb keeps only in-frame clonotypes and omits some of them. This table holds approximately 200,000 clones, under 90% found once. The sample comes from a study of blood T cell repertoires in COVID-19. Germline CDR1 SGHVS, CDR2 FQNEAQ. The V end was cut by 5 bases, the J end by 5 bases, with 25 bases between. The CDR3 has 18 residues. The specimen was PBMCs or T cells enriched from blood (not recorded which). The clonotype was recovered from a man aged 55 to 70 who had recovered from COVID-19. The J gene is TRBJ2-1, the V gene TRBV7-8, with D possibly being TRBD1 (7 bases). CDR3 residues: CASSRGAGGILYDNEQFF. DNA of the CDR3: TGTGCCAGCAGCCGCGGAGCAGGGGGGATCTTATACGACAATGAGCAGTTCTTC.